This TCR beta chain came from a study of T cells in Graves' hyperthyroidism and ophthalmopathy. Overall study context: Peripheral blood sampling occurred at initial diagnosis, before any treatment. Whole-study results and caveats: Separating ophthalmopathy from stable hyperthyroidism was achieved by a 13 V-J model. Most clonotypes expanded in thyroid above 0.001 were likewise present in blood.

The CDR3 covers 14 residues. Germline assignment: CDR1 SGDLS and CDR2 YYNGEE. With 2 bases removed from V and 4 bases from J, the gap between germline ends came to 12 bases. RNA transcripts served as the template for amplifying TCR beta CDR3 regions. TCR CDR3 underwent first-round RT-PCR with the HTBI primer set. TCRdb redid the calling of the multiplex PCR reads with MiXCR, one entry per CDR3 protein. The sample holds around 260,000 distinct CDR3 sequences, less than 30% seen once. This clonotype was counted at least ten times. Its antigen is undetermined. Preceding any ophthalmopathy symptoms, the blood sample dates from first hyperthyroidism diagnosis.

The sample taken for sequencing was blood. The chain carries TRBV9 and TRBJ1-1, with TRBD1 as a possible D gene (6 bases). This receptor was taken from a man in his forties with Graves' hyperthyroidism that later progressed to Graves' ophthalmopathy. CDR3 residues: CASSVTGHSTEAFF. DNA of the CDR3: TGTGCCAGCAGCGTTACGGGACACTCCACTGAAGCTTTCTTT.